The 31 T cell receptor beta chains below all came from one sample that was sequenced in a study of blood T cell repertoires in COVID-19. Sequenced by immunoSEQ multiplex PCR; TCRdb stores in-frame clones only, minus some. The data contain about 240,000 clones, about 80% of them singletons. What was sequenced was peripheral blood. The receptors come from a woman older than 75 with acute or convalescent COVID-19.

The J gene is TRBJ2-7, the V gene TRBV4-1; 7 nucleotides agree with TRBD2. The CDR3 loop spans 15 amino acids. Losses at the gene ends were 0 bases for V and 0 bases for J; bases not matched to a gene: 2. The germline CDR1 and CDR2 sequences are MGHRA and YSYEKL. As DNA, the CDR3 is TGCGCCAGCAGCCAAGAGCTAGCGGTCTCCTACGAGCAGTACTTC. Encoded protein: CASSQELAVSYEQYF.

The chain is built from TRBV9 and TRBJ1-5; 8 bases map to TRBD1. This CDR3 has 15 residues. Germline V gene sequence: CDR1 SGDLS, CDR2 YYNGEE. Trimming removed 5 bases from V and 0 bases from J; junction bases left unmatched: 4. CDR3: CASSVTGDSNQPQHF. Written as DNA, the CDR3 is TGTGCCAGCAGTGTGACAGGGGATAGCAATCAGCCCCAGCATTTT.

The rearrangement joins TRBV12-3 or TRBV12-4 to TRBJ2-7; perhaps TRBD2 as D (7 bases). V was pared by 3 bases and J by 6 bases, with 12 bases between. The CDR3 spans 13 residues. The CDR3 coding sequence is TGTGCCAGCAGTTTGGAGGGGGGGGGCGAGCAGTACTTC. This translates into CASSLEGGGEQYF.

This clone occurred once. The chain combines TRBV11-2 with TRBJ1-4, with 11 bases identical to TRBD1. From germline, CDR1 is SGHAT and CDR2 FQNNGV. The V and J ends lost 5 bases and 8 bases, in that order; junction bases with no gene match: 7. The CDR3 runs 15 residues. The DNA for the CDR3 is TGTGCCAGCAGCCAAACAGGGACAGGGGGAGAAAAACTGTTTTTT. The encoded protein is CASSQTGTGGEKLFF.

This chain connects TRBV5-8 to TRBJ2-1, with TRBD2 matching 10 bases. Germline V gene data show CDR1 as SGHTS and CDR2 as YDEGEE. This CDR3 has 17 residues. J gave up 8 bases and V 3 bases, and 14 bases lay outside the gene matches. In nucleotides, the CDR3 is TGTGCCAGCAGCTGGGGGGGGACTAGCGAGACTTGGGATGAGCAGTTCTTC. Protein product: CASSWGGTSETWDEQFF.

The gene calls are TRBV7-3 and TRBJ2-5; 8 bases map to TRBD2. After removal of 3 bases from V and 12 bases from J, the junction contained 24 bases not matched to a gene. The CDR3 is 18 residues long. The germline V gene has CDR1 SGHTA and CDR2 FQGTGA. The CDR3 nucleotides are TGTGCCAGCAGCTTCTTCGAGACCACAGGACTAGCCGGCCGGTCGAAGTACTTC. Translated, it gives CASSFFETTGLAGRSKYF.

This clone was found a few times. V gene TRBV5-1 combines with J gene TRBJ2-2, with D possibly TRBD2 on 5 matching bases. The CDR3 extends over 13 amino acids. The V end lost 4 bases, the J end lost 3 bases, and 7 bases lay between the germline ends. Germline CDR1 SGHRS, CDR2 YFSETQ. CDR3 nucleotide sequence: TGCGCCAGCAGCACCGGGGACACCGGGGAGCTGTTTTTT. It yields the protein CASSTGDTGELFF.

The rearrangement links TRBV11-2 to TRBJ2-1; TRBD1 is a possible D gene (5 bases). CDR3 size: 13 residues. The germline V gene has CDR1 SGHAT and CDR2 FQNNGV. V was pared by 2 bases and J by 7 bases, with 9 bases between. This CDR3 reads CASSLQGANEQFF. The DNA for the CDR3 is TGTGCCAGCAGCTTACAGGGTGCTAATGAGCAGTTCTTC.

V gene TRBV28 combines with J gene TRBJ2-1; TRBD2 matches at 8 bases. J gave up 4 bases and V 7 bases, and 9 bases lay outside the gene matches. The CDR3 runs to 15 residues. Germline values: CDR1 MDHEN, CDR2 SYDVKM. CDR3 sequence: CASTHGGGVYNEQFF. The CDR3 nucleotides read TGTGCCAGCACGCACGGGGGGGGAGTTTACAATGAGCAGTTCTTC.

This sequence joins TRBV11-2 and TRBJ1-2, with a weak D call TRBD1 (5 bases). V was clipped by 0 bases and J by 4 bases, with 12 bases between them. Looked up from germline, CDR1 is SGHAT and CDR2 is FQNNGV. CDR3 length: 15 amino acids. The CDR3, as DNA: TGTGCCAGCAGCTTAGATAGGGGCCCTCTCTATGGCTACACCTTC. This sequence encodes CASSLDRGPLYGYTF.

CDR3 amino acids: CASSFGTGIGQETQYF. In DNA form, the CDR3 reads TGCGCCAGCAGCTTCGGGACAGGGATCGGCCAAGAGACCCAGTACTTC. V gene TRBV5-1 combines with J gene TRBJ2-5; 9 bases are a match to TRBD1. J lost 1 base, V lost 2 bases, and 6 bases had no gene match. Germline V gene sequence: CDR1 SGHRS, CDR2 YFSETQ. This CDR3 spans 16 amino acids.

V usage is TRBV5-4 and J usage is TRBJ2-2; weak D call: TRBD1 (6 bases). V lost 4 bases and J 5 bases, leaving 15 bases between the germline ends. Looked up from germline, CDR1 is SGHNT and CDR2 is YYREEE (reference sequence). There are 15 residues in the CDR3. This CDR3 is CASSHREWGTGELFF. For the CDR3, the DNA is TGTGCCAGCAGCCACAGGGAGTGGGGAACCGGGGAGCTGTTTTTT.

This clone was picked up one time. The chain employs TRBV5-4 and TRBJ2-2; D is unclear. Germline CDR1 is SGHNT and CDR2 is YYREEE (reference sequence). CDR3 length: 13 residues. The ends were cut back, 2 bases at V and 6 bases at J, with 8 bases in the middle. The CDR3 sequence is CASSFGLAGELFF. CDR3 coding DNA: TGTGCCAGCAGCTTTGGCCTTGCCGGGGAGCTGTTTTTT.

This clone was seen just once. The V call is TRBV28, the J call TRBJ2-7, with 9 bases aligning to TRBD1. The J segment lost 3 bases and the V segment lost 1 base, leaving 4 bases of the junction unmatched. Germline V gene sequence: CDR1 MDHEN, CDR2 SYDVKM. This CDR3 is 15 amino acids long. The DNA for the CDR3 is TGTGCCAGCAGTTTATACGGGACAGGGTTCTACGAGCAGTACTTC. It encodes CASSLYGTGFYEQYF.

This clone appeared a single time. This rearrangement joins TRBV30 to TRBJ2-2; possible D gene TRBD1, 5 bases. The CDR3 loop spans 12 amino acids. Trimming took off 5 bases at V and 2 bases at J, with 6 bases between the two ends. CDR1 and CDR2 (germline): GTSNPN, SVGIG (reference sequence). The DNA for the CDR3 is TGTGCCTGGGGACAAAACACCGGGGAGCTGTTTTTT. It encodes CAWGQNTGELFF.

V gene TRBV30 combines with J gene TRBJ1-6; the D gene is possibly TRBD1 (5 bases). The CDR3 totals 13 residues. CDR1 and CDR2 (germline): GTSNPN, SVGIG (reference sequence). Trimming removed 5 bases at V and 7 bases at J, with 12 bases between. CDR3 nucleotides: TGTGCCTGGCGGGGGGACCTAAATTCACCCCTCCACTTT. It encodes CAWRGDLNSPLHF.

J is TRBJ1-6 and V is TRBV5-6; the D gene is possibly TRBD1 (6 bases). Germline V gene data show CDR1 as SGHDT and CDR2 as YYEEEE. The germline V and J ends were trimmed by 0 bases and 9 bases, with 19 bases remaining between them. The length of the CDR3 is 17 residues. The CDR3 coding sequence is TGTGCCAGCAGCTTGGCACGGGGCCAGGGGTCAGCTTCACCCCTCCACTTT. It is translated as CASSLARGQGSASPLHF.

Only a few counts were recorded for this clone. J is TRBJ1-1 and V is TRBV11-2; 8 bases match TRBD1. Trimming cost V 5 bases and J 0 bases; bases outside gene matches: 11. Germline-derived CDR1 and CDR2 are SGHAT and FQNNGV. The CDR3 spans 17 residues. In DNA, the CDR3 is TGTGCCAGCAGCCCCATCACAGGGGGGAGTATGAACACTGAAGCTTTCTTT. Translating it yields CASSPITGGSMNTEAFF.

CDR3 nucleotides: TGTGCCAGCAGTGTGGGACAGAACTATGGCTACACCTTC. Its translation: CASSVGQNYGYTF. The chain is built from TRBV2 and TRBJ1-2; 7 bases fit TRBD1. Germline CDR1 and CDR2: SNHLY and FYNNEI. With V trimmed by 4 bases and J by 2 bases, 1 base remained unmatched. The length of the CDR3 is 13 residues.

The chain couples TRBV2 to TRBJ1-2; possibly TRBD1 for D (5 bases). The CDR3 loop spans 13 amino acids. Germline CDR1 SNHLY, CDR2 FYNNEI. With 7 bases removed from V and 7 bases from J, the gap between germline ends came to 16 bases. CDR3 nucleotide sequence: TGTGCCAGCAAGGGGCCGGTGACGAGTGGCTACACCTTC. It specifies CASKGPVTSGYTF.

The genes are TRBV5-1 and TRBJ2-7, with TRBD1 matching 8 bases. CDR1 is SGHRS and CDR2 is YFSETQ in the germline V gene. J was trimmed by 2 bases and V by 4 bases; bases with no gene match: 8. This CDR3 spans 15 amino acids. The CDR3 protein is CASSPRTGWAYEQYF. Written as DNA, the CDR3 is TGCGCCAGCAGCCCGAGGACAGGGTGGGCCTACGAGCAGTACTTC.

The CDR3 reads CASSSPGTSSPGELFF. The CDR3 DNA is TGCGCCAGCAGCTCACCCGGGACATCCTCCCCGGGGGAGCTGTTTTTT. This chain uses TRBV5-1 with TRBJ2-2, with TRBD1 as a possible D gene (6 bases). Trimming shortened V by 3 bases and J by 8 bases, and 20 bases separated the two germline ends. CDR1 and CDR2 from the germline V gene are SGHRS and YFSETQ. This CDR3 spans 16 amino acids.

V usage is TRBV27 and J usage is TRBJ1-1, with D possibly TRBD1 on 6 matching bases. There are 11 residues in the CDR3. Germline CDR1 is MNHEY and CDR2 is SMNVEV (reference sequence). V was trimmed by 6 bases and J by 7 bases, leaving 9 bases between them. The CDR3: CASRKGVEAFF. The CDR3 nucleotides are TGTGCCAGCAGAAAGGGGGTTGAAGCTTTCTTT.

This sequence joins TRBV18 and TRBJ1-4; no firm D call. The CDR3 sequence is 16 residues long. V was shortened by 1 base and J by 0 bases, with 9 bases between the two germline ends. Germline V gene sequence: CDR1 KGHSH, CDR2 LQKENI. The CDR3 region is CASSPRELATNEKLFF. In nucleotides, the CDR3 is TGTGCCAGCTCACCACGTGAGCTAGCAACTAATGAAAAACTGTTTTTT.

Here the CDR3 reads CASSSFIAMGQPSGTF. The DNA for the CDR3 is TGTGCCAGCAGTTCATTTATCGCCATGGGACAGCCCTCGGGCACCTTC. This chain uses TRBV28 with TRBJ1-2, with 7 bases matching TRBD1. This CDR3 is built from 16 residues. With 4 bases clipped from V and 13 bases from J, the junction kept 21 bases outside the gene matches. CDR1 is MDHEN and CDR2 is SYDVKM in the germline V gene.

The V gene is TRBV9, the J gene TRBJ2-2; the D is unclear. The V end lost 3 bases, the J end lost 7 bases, and 7 bases lay between the germline ends. The CDR3 extends over 12 amino acids. Germline loops: CDR1 SGDLS, CDR2 YYNGEE. The CDR3 DNA reads TGTGCCAGCAGCGCCAGGTACGGGGAGCTGTTTTTT. Amino acid sequence: CASSARYGELFF.

V usage is TRBV6-5 and J usage is TRBJ1-5; 12 nucleotides line up with TRBD1. The junction had 7 bases not matched to a gene; V was cut back by 7 bases and J by 6 bases. Germline loops: CDR1 MNHEY, CDR2 SVGAGI. The CDR3 length is 15 residues. The CDR3, as DNA: TGTGCCAGCAATCCGGGACAGGGGGCGAGTCAGCCCCAGCATTTT. This sequence encodes CASNPGQGASQPQHF.

V gene TRBV28 combines with J gene TRBJ1-1; D gene uncertain. The CDR3 covers 13 residues. V was shortened by 5 bases and J by 1 base, with 8 bases between the two germline ends. Looked up from germline, CDR1 is MDHEN and CDR2 is SYDVKM. The CDR3 reads CASSRVRNTEAFF. The CDR3 bases are TGTGCCAGCAGTCGGGTCAGGAACACTGAAGCTTTCTTT.

This clone has a single count. This chain uses TRBV7-8 with TRBJ1-5; 7 bases map to TRBD1. V shed 3 bases and J 0 bases; nucleotides not matched to a gene: 8. Germline V gene lookup returns CDR1 SGHVS and CDR2 FQNEAQ. The CDR3 is made up of 17 amino acids. CDR3 protein: CASSFVRDRYSNQPQHF. As DNA, the CDR3 is TGTGCCAGCAGCTTCGTAAGGGACAGATATAGCAATCAGCCCCAGCATTTT.

Notes on this clone: A much larger clone sits a single nucleotide away, making a read error possible. This sample also contains other DNA sequences that code for the same CDR3. This chain connects TRBV11-3 to TRBJ2-5; 8 bases line up with TRBD2. Germline V gene sequence: CDR1 SGHNT, CDR2 YENEEA. The trim removed 4 bases at V and 5 bases at J, leaving 6 bases unmatched. The CDR3 is made up of 14 amino acids. The DNA for the CDR3 is TGTGCCAGCAGCTCCGGGGGGGCGCGCGAGACCCAGTACTTC. Its protein product is CASSSGGARETQYF.

The chain couples TRBV7-9 to TRBJ2-1; no reliable D call. The CDR3 is 13 residues long. Germline V gene sequence: CDR1 SEHNR, CDR2 FQNEAQ (reference sequence). V was clipped by 3 bases and J by 4 bases, with 7 bases between them. The CDR3 region is CASSLASYNEQFF. As DNA, the CDR3 is TGTGCCAGCAGCTTGGCTTCTTACAATGAGCAGTTCTTC.